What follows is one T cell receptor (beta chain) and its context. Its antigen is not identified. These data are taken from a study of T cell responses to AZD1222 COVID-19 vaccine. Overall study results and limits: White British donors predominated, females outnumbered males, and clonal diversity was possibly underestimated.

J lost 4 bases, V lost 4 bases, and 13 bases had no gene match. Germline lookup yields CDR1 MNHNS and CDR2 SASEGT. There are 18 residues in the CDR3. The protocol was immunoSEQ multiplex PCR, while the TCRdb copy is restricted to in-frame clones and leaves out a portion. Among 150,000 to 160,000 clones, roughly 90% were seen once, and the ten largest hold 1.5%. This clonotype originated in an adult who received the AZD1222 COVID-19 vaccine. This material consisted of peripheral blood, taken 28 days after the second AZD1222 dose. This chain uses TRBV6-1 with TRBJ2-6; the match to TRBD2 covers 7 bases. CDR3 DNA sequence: TGTGCCAGCAGTGCCTCATTGGGGGAGGGTACGGGGGCCAACGTCCTGACTTTC. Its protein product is CASSASLGEGTGANVLTF.